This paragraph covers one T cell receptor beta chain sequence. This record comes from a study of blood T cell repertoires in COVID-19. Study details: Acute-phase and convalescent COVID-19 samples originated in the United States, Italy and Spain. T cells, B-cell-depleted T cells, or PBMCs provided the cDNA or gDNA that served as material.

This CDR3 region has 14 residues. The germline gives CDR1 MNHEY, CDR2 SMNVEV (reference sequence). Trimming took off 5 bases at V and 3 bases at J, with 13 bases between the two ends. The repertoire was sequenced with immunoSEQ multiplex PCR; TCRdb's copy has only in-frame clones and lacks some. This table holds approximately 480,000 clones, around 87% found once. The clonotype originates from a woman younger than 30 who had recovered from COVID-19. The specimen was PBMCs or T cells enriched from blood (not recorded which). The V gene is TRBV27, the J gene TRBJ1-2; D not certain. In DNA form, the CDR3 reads TGTGCCAGCAGTCCGCTTTCCGGGTACTATGGCTACACCTTC. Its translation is CASSPLSGYYGYTF.